This TCR beta chain was captured in a study of regulatory and conventional T cells in RAG deficiency. The protocol was immunoSEQ multiplex PCR, while the TCRdb copy is restricted to in-frame clones and leaves out a portion. This table holds about 30,000 clones, more than 90% found once. Blood CD4+ CD25-low CD127-high conventional T cells supplied the genomic DNA template. These same data were also listed under a study on regulatory T cells. That publication notes: Amplification used 52 TRBV primers and 13 TRBJ primers.

This sequence originates from a human donor in good health. Input material: CD25- CD4+ T cells sorted from blood.

The CDR3 region is CAISAEQNYGYTF. The CDR3 nucleotides are TGTGCCATCAGCGCAGAACAAAACTATGGCTACACCTTC. The genes are TRBV10-3 and TRBJ1-2, with D unresolved. The germline V gene has CDR1 ENHRY and CDR2 SYGVKD. The CDR3 totals 13 residues. The V end was cut by 6 bases, the J end by 2 bases, with 10 bases between.